What follows are 2 T cell receptor beta chains derived from one specimen sequenced in a study of T cell repertoires in aging, cancer and after chemotherapy. Rearranged V-D-J TRB sequences were amplified with a mixed TRB-A/B primer pool. TCRdb redid the calling of the multiplex PCR reads with MiXCR, one entry per CDR3 protein. The sample consists of some 10,000 distinct CDR3 sequences, 32% of them appearing once. TCR beta rearrangements were amplified from peripheral blood genomic DNA. Source material: blood. All receptors derive from a human donor in good health.

By sample share, this clonotype is medium-sized (0.01 to 0.1%). The rearrangement links TRBV27 to TRBJ2-1; 15 positions agree with TRBD2. The V segment lost 5 bases and the J segment 4 bases; nucleotides outside the gene matches: 6. CDR1 is MNHEY and CDR2 is SMNVEV in the germline V gene (reference sequence). CDR3 length equals 17 residues. In DNA form, the CDR3 reads TGTGCCAGCAGTGGGAGAGGACTAGCGGGAGGGTACAATGAGCAGTTCTTC. Translating it yields CASSGRGLAGGYNEQFF.

This chain links TRBV7-2 with TRBJ1-2, with D perhaps TRBD1 (6 bases). The V and J ends lost 5 bases and 5 bases respectively, with 18 bases between them. This CDR3 is 15 amino acids long. From germline, CDR1 is SGHTA and CDR2 FQGNSA. The CDR3 DNA reads as TGTGCCAGCAGCCCCCGGCAGGGGATGCGTTATGGCTACACCTTC. Translated: CASSPRQGMRYGYTF.